This entry describes one TCR beta chain. Its antigen is not identified. Each donor's status was that of a healthy bone marrow donor. These data originate in a study of cytomegalovirus exposure and HLA in healthy donors. The PCR was carried out with 60 Vbeta primers and 13 Jbeta primers. The table came from immunoSEQ multiplex PCR; TCRdb's copy has only in-frame clones and leaves some out. The data show about 130,000 clones, around 74% seen once. V lost 7 bases to trimming and J lost 0 bases, with 10 bases between them. CDR3 length: 14 residues. Germline V gene sequence: CDR1 MNHNY, CDR2 SVGAGI (reference sequence). The study, taken as a whole, reports: A later analysis found most CMV-associated TCR beta chains apparently HLA-restricted. Across HLA loci, a later analysis found differing TCR association rates, with DRB1 most and HLA-C fewest. Reportedly, diagnosis of cytomegalovirus status by the classifier showed high specificity and sensitivity.

This chain links TRBV6-6 with TRBJ1-3, with no clear D. The TCR sequence derives from a woman between 45 and 65 years old in good health and CMV-seropositive. The specimen was PBMCs. The CDR3 region has the DNA TGTGCCAGCATTGGACGGGGCTCTGGAAACACCATATATTTT. Amino acid sequence: CASIGRGSGNTIYF.